This T cell receptor (beta chain) was sequenced in a study of blood T cells in healthy people across ages. Study-wide points: Unsorted PBMC material precluded a definitive naive versus antigen-experienced comparison.

On this clonotype itself: Its cognate antigen is unknown.

Using a J-beta primer mix together with a sample-barcoded 5' primer, a second PCR was run for about 6 to 11 cycles. There were at least 3 million CDR3-containing paired-end reads obtained from each sample. Each CDR3 protein is one row after TCRdb ran MiXCR on the 5' RACE reads. The sample gives around 1,100,000 distinct CDR3 sequences, 35% to 40% of which show up once; roughly 13% is in the top ten. Unmatched junction bases numbered 7, after V lost 6 bases and J lost 1 base. Germline loops: CDR1 LNHDA, CDR2 SQIVND (reference sequence). The CDR3 sequence is 15 residues long. This clonotype originated in a young man in good health. The V gene is TRBV19, the J gene TRBJ2-3; 7 nucleotides agree with TRBD2. Sequenced: blood. This CDR3 is CASRDGRGGTDTQYF. The CDR3 DNA sequence: TGTGCCAGTAGAGACGGACGGGGGGGCACAGATACGCAGTATTTT.